One T cell receptor beta chain is described in this entry. Its antigen is unknown. This sample stems from a study of post-analysis software for immune sequencing data. Study outcomes and limitations: When patients were compared with controls, 4 or 5 TRBV segments were more frequent, TRBV5-6, TRBV5-1 and TRBV20-1 among them.

The CDR3 has 12 amino acids. With 4 bases removed from V and 4 bases from J, the gap between germline ends came to 7 bases. Germline CDR1 SGHNT, CDR2 YYREEE (reference sequence). Unique molecular identifiers were built into the TCR beta cDNA libraries. Via MiXCR, TCRdb re-called the PCR reads, giving one row per CDR3 protein. The table has 380,000 or so distinct CDR3 sequences, less than 35% seen once. This receptor was taken from a girl aged 5-17 years with multiple sclerosis. Material: blood. This chain uses TRBV5-4 with TRBJ2-3, with D unclear. In nucleotides, the CDR3 is TGTGCCAGCAGCCTCATATCAGATACGCAGTATTTT. As protein: CASSLISDTQYF. Drawing the rest from reference TRBV5-4 and TRBJ2-3, the complete variable domain is ETGVTQSPTHLIKTRGQQVTLRCSSQSGHNTVSWYQQALGQGPQFIFQYYREEENGRGNFPPRFSGLQFPNYSSELNVNALELDDSALYLCASSLISDTQYFGPGTRLTVL.